This entry lists 28 T cell receptor beta chains sequenced from one sample in a study of blood T cell repertoires in COVID-19. Only in-frame clones appear in the TCRdb table, and some are missing; sequencing was by immunoSEQ multiplex PCR. Of some 490,000 clones in the sample, 88% were seen once. Input material: PBMCs or T cells enriched from blood (not recorded which). The origin of the receptors is a woman aged 55-75 years who had recovered from COVID-19.

The rearrangement joins TRBV5-6 to TRBJ2-3; TRBD1 matches 9 bases. This CDR3 is built from 16 residues. V trimming: 4 bases; J trimming: 2 bases; junction bases outside the gene matches: 8. In germline, CDR1 is SGHDT, CDR2 YYEEEE. The CDR3 DNA is TGTGCCAGCAGCGCAACCGGGACAGGGCTCACAGATACGCAGTATTTT. Protein product: CASSATGTGLTDTQYF.

This sequence joins TRBV6-5 and TRBJ2-2; 16 bases agree with TRBD2. Germline lookup yields CDR1 MNHEY and CDR2 SVGAGI. The ends lost 6 bases at V and 10 bases at J; junction bases unmatched: 5. The length of the CDR3 is 15 residues. This CDR3 reads CASSPGTSGGVELFF. In DNA, the CDR3 is TGTGCCAGCAGCCCCGGGACTAGCGGGGGGGTGGAGCTGTTTTTT.

This chain connects TRBV20-1 to TRBJ1-1; 8 positions agree with TRBD1. CDR1 is DFQATT, CDR2 SNEGSKA, per germline (reference sequence). This CDR3 contains 14 residues. J was trimmed by 8 bases and V by 3 bases; bases with no gene match: 11. CDR3 sequence reads: CSASRGQGVREAFF. The CDR3 DNA sequence: TGCAGTGCTAGTCGCGGACAGGGCGTTCGAGAAGCTTTCTTT.

The rearrangement links TRBV9 to TRBJ2-7, with a possible D match to TRBD1 (6 bases). The CDR3 is made up of 14 amino acids. In germline, CDR1 is SGDLS, CDR2 YYNGEE. Trimming stripped 0 bases from V and 2 bases from J, with 9 bases between. CDR3 DNA sequence: TGTGCCAGCAGCGTAGATCAGGGGACCTACGAGCAGTACTTC. Protein product: CASSVDQGTYEQYF.

The V gene is TRBV7-9, the J gene TRBJ2-7; 8 nucleotides match TRBD1. CDR1 and CDR2 from the germline V gene are SEHNR and FQNEAQ (reference sequence). The CDR3 runs 16 residues. J gave up 2 bases and V 5 bases, and 11 bases lay outside the gene matches. CDR3: CASSLTEPDRAYEQYF. Here the CDR3 DNA reads TGTGCCAGCAGCCTCACAGAACCGGACAGGGCCTACGAGCAGTACTTC.

About this clone: The same CDR3 is also encoded by other DNA sequences in this sample. CDR3 sequence (DNA): TGTGCCAGCAGGGACAGCTCTAACTATGGCTACACCTTC. It codes for CASRDSSNYGYTF. The chain couples TRBV6-5 to TRBJ1-2; D might be TRBD1 (6 bases). Per the germline V gene, CDR1 is MNHEY and CDR2 is SVGAGI. There are 13 residues in the CDR3. Trimming stripped 6 bases from V and 0 bases from J, with 8 bases between.

V is TRBV6-4 and J is TRBJ2-2; tentative D call: TRBD1 (6 bases). In germline, CDR1 is MRHNA, CDR2 SNTAGT. Deletions cut 6 bases from V and 1 base from J, with 9 bases between. This CDR3 has 14 residues. The CDR3 sequence is CASRGTLNTGELFF. The CDR3 region has the DNA TGTGCCAGCAGAGGGACATTGAACACCGGGGAGCTGTTTTTT.

This clone has a single count. The sample holds other DNA sequences that translate to the same CDR3. The rearrangement links TRBV15 to TRBJ1-5; D is unclear. Trimming took 0 bases from V and 2 from J, leaving 8 bases between them. The CDR3 is 15 residues long. Germline CDR1 is LNHNV and CDR2 is YYDKDF (reference sequence). Here the CDR3 reads CATSRDRGRNQPQHF. The DNA of the CDR3 is TGTGCCACCAGCAGAGATAGAGGGCGCAATCAGCCCCAGCATTTT.

The rearrangement links TRBV6-6 to TRBJ1-3; D possibly corresponds to TRBD1 (6 bases). The germline V and J ends were trimmed by 2 bases and 0 bases, with 8 bases remaining between them. CDR3 size: 15 residues. Germline V gene lookup returns CDR1 MNHNY and CDR2 SVGAGI (reference sequence). Here the CDR3 reads CASSYRRGSGNTIYF. DNA of the CDR3: TGTGCCAGCAGTTACCGCAGGGGCTCTGGAAACACCATATATTTT.

V usage is TRBV28 and J usage is TRBJ1-2; D remains ambiguous. The length of the CDR3 is 16 residues. Germline V gene data show CDR1 as MDHEN and CDR2 as SYDVKM. Trimming removed 4 bases at V and 4 bases at J, with 19 bases between. In nucleotides, the CDR3 is TGTGCCAGCAGTTCAGCTTACTCGGGAGAGTTCTATGGCTACACCTTC. Its protein is CASSSAYSGEFYGYTF.

This chain links TRBV6-6 with TRBJ2-1, with D perhaps matching TRBD2 (5 bases). The CDR3 covers 15 residues. In germline, CDR1 is MNHNY, CDR2 SVGAGI (reference sequence). The V end lost 6 bases, the J end lost 6 bases, and 18 bases lay between the germline ends. CDR3 sequence (DNA): TGTGCCAGCAGAACAGCTAGCTCCCCTCTCAATGAGCAGTTCTTC. Translated, it gives CASRTASSPLNEQFF.

This sequence joins TRBV2 and TRBJ2-1; 12 nucleotides align to TRBD2. The V and J ends lost 7 bases and 3 bases, in that order; junction bases with no gene match: 10. In germline, CDR1 is SNHLY, CDR2 FYNNEI. This CDR3 is built from 17 residues. The CDR3 region is CASKGLAGLQLYNEQFF. The CDR3 DNA is TGTGCCAGCAAAGGACTAGCGGGGTTACAACTCTACAATGAGCAGTTCTTC.

V and J are TRBV10-3 and TRBJ1-2; 11 bases agree with TRBD1. CDR3 size: 13 residues. Germline values: CDR1 ENHRY, CDR2 SYGVKD. The ends lost 11 bases at V and 6 bases at J; junction bases unmatched: 8. CDR3 in amino acids: CAVWTGGDNGYTF. CDR3 in DNA: TGTGCCGTCTGGACAGGGGGCGATAATGGCTACACCTTC.

This rearrangement joins TRBV5-4 to TRBJ2-2, with a tentative D call TRBD1 (5 bases). Trimming took off 4 bases at V and 1 base at J, with 14 bases between the two ends. The CDR3 runs to 16 residues. From germline, CDR1 is SGHNT and CDR2 YYREEE (reference sequence). This CDR3 is CASSRPDKRNTGELFF. The DNA for the CDR3 is TGTGCCAGCAGCCGCCCGGACAAGAGGAACACCGGGGAGCTGTTTTTT.

The chain is built from TRBV21-1 and TRBJ2-1; the DNA was not used to check the table's D call, TRBD1. TRBV21-1 is a recognized pseudogene. The CDR3 totals 15 residues. The CDR3 reads CASSPGRDRDNEQFF. In DNA form, the CDR3 reads TGTGCCAGCAGCCCAGGGCGGGACAGGGACAATGAGCAGTTCTTC.

This chain links TRBV13 with TRBJ2-5, with TRBD1 matching over 8 bases. Trimming removed 5 bases from V and 1 base from J; junction bases left unmatched: 6. Germline V gene sequence: CDR1 PRHDT, CDR2 FYEKMQ (reference sequence). The CDR3 loop spans 15 amino acids. The DNA for the CDR3 is TGTGCCAGCAGCCTTGCGGACAGGGCCCAAGAGACCCAGTACTTC. Its protein is CASSLADRAQETQYF. The full variable domain, its missing parts supplied by reference TRBV13 and TRBJ2-5, is AAGVIQSPRHLIKEKRETATLKCYPIPRHDTVYWYQQGPGQDPQFLISFYEKMQSDKGSIPDRFSAQQFSDYHSELNMSSLELGDSALYFCASSLADRAQETQYFGPGTRLLVL.

The chain couples TRBV10-3 to TRBJ2-5, with TRBD2 as a possible D gene (6 bases). This CDR3 has 13 residues. V was pared by 5 bases and J by 3 bases, with 10 bases between. CDR1 and CDR2 from the germline V gene are ENHRY and SYGVKD. CDR3 nucleotide sequence: TGTGCCATCAGTACTAGCAACAAAGAGACCCAGTACTTC. Its protein is CAISTSNKETQYF.

The chain combines TRBV28 with TRBJ1-1, with 7 bases aligning to TRBD1. This CDR3 is built from 14 residues. The germline gives CDR1 MDHEN, CDR2 SYDVKM. J gave up 5 bases and V 2 bases, and 5 bases lay outside the gene matches. CDR3 amino acids: CASSLRGRGTEAFF. Written as DNA, the CDR3 is TGTGCCAGCAGTTTAAGGGGGCGCGGGACTGAAGCTTTCTTT.

This chain links TRBV27 with TRBJ1-1; D unresolved. Trimming took off 5 bases at V and 1 base at J, with 17 bases between the two ends. This CDR3 spans 16 amino acids. Looked up from germline, CDR1 is MNHEY and CDR2 is SMNVEV (reference sequence). CDR3 DNA: TGTGCCAGCAGTCAACTACTAACTCTAGGGAACACTGAAGCTTTCTTT. Translated, it gives CASSQLLTLGNTEAFF.

The J gene is TRBJ2-1, the V gene TRBV6-5, with D perhaps TRBD1 (7 bases). Germline lookup yields CDR1 MNHEY and CDR2 SVGAGI. V was pared by 9 bases and J by 4 bases, with 19 bases between. The CDR3 contains 15 residues. CDR3 sequence (DNA): TGTGCCAGTCAAGTGGTCCAGGGGGGATACAATGAGCAGTTCTTC. Translation gives CASQVVQGGYNEQFF.

Only one count was recorded for this clone. CDR3 bases: TGTGCCAGCAGCCAGGAAGGGGGTCCTGAAGCTTTCTTT. It specifies CASSQEGGPEAFF. V is TRBV5-4 and J is TRBJ1-1; maybe TRBD1 (6 bases). CDR3 size: 13 residues. From germline, CDR1 is SGHNT and CDR2 YYREEE (reference sequence). The V end was cut by 4 bases, the J end by 6 bases, with 13 bases between. The full variable domain, completed using reference TRBV5-4 and TRBJ1-1, is ETGVTQSPTHLIKTRGQQVTLRCSSQSGHNTVSWYQQALGQGPQFIFQYYREEENGRGNFPPRFSGLQFPNYSSELNVNALELDDSALYLCASSQEGGPEAFFGQGTRLTVV.

To note about this clone: Other nucleotide sequences from this sample produce the same CDR3. For the CDR3, the DNA is TGTGCCAGCAGCGTAGACGGGGGCCAAGAGACCCAGTACTTC. Residues: CASSVDGGQETQYF. The chain couples TRBV9 to TRBJ2-5, with D perhaps TRBD2 (6 bases). The CDR3 extends over 14 amino acids. Germline CDR1 is SGDLS and CDR2 is YYNGEE. Trimming left V 0 bases short and J 1 base short, with 7 bases between.

The chain combines TRBV2 with TRBJ1-6, with D hard to call. Germline CDR1 and CDR2: SNHLY and FYNNEI. The CDR3 has 17 amino acids. Trimming left V 6 bases short and J 0 bases short, with 15 bases between. CDR3: CASSYDGVNSYNSPLHF. Written as DNA, the CDR3 is TGTGCCAGCAGCTACGACGGGGTTAACTCCTATAATTCACCCCTCCACTTT.

This clone was seen just once. The chain recombines TRBV6-4 with TRBJ1-5, with D perhaps TRBD1 (6 bases). Trimming pared 5 bases from V and 3 bases from J, leaving 14 bases between. The CDR3 is 15 residues long. Germline V gene lookup returns CDR1 MRHNA and CDR2 SNTAGT. The CDR3: CASSPLAGANQPQHF. CDR3 DNA sequence: TGTGCCAGCAGTCCTTTGGCAGGGGCCAATCAGCCCCAGCATTTT.

This chain uses TRBV5-1 with TRBJ2-2; D might be TRBD1 (6 bases). V lost 0 bases, J lost 3 bases, and 15 bases lay in between. This CDR3 spans 17 amino acids. Germline lookup yields CDR1 SGHRS and CDR2 YFSETQ. The CDR3 sequence is CASSLDTGSSYTGELFF. The CDR3 nucleotides are TGCGCCAGCAGCTTGGATACAGGGTCTAGTTACACCGGGGAGCTGTTTTTT.

The rearrangement uses TRBV5-6 and TRBJ2-1, with TRBD1 as a possible D gene (6 bases). V lost 3 bases to trimming and J lost 0 bases, with 16 bases between them. The CDR3 length is 17 residues. CDR1 and CDR2 (germline): SGHDT, YYEEEE. DNA for the CDR3: TGTGCCAGCAGCTCGGCCTGGACAGAGAGCTCCTACAATGAGCAGTTCTTC. Its protein is CASSSAWTESSYNEQFF. Full variable domain (rest looked up from reference TRBV5-6 and TRBJ2-1): DAGVTQSPTHLIKTRGQQVTLRCSPKSGHDTVSWYQQALGQGPQFIFQYYEEEERQRGNFPDRFSGHQFPNYSSELNVNALLLGDSALYLCASSSAWTESSYNEQFFGPGTRLTVL.

V is TRBV5-1 and J is TRBJ1-2, with TRBD1 identical over 8 bases. The length of the CDR3 is 16 residues. CDR1 is SGHRS and CDR2 is YFSETQ in the germline V gene. The V segment lost 0 bases and the J segment 2 bases; nucleotides outside the gene matches: 6. In nucleotides, the CDR3 is TGCGCCAGCAGCTTGGGACAGGGGACCCTGAACTATGGCTACACCTTC. It is translated as CASSLGQGTLNYGYTF.

V usage is TRBV10-3 and J usage is TRBJ1-2; D ambiguous. The CDR3 has 15 residues. Between the trimmed V and J ends, which lost 7 bases and 0 bases, there was a span of 15 bases. Per the germline V gene, CDR1 is ENHRY and CDR2 is SYGVKD. CDR3 protein: CAIIGSLSANYGYTF. As DNA, the CDR3 is TGTGCCATCATTGGCAGCCTTAGCGCTAACTATGGCTACACCTTC.